This TCR beta chain derives from a study of cytomegalovirus exposure and HLA in healthy donors. Study results and caveats: The only immune exposure information that was available was CMV serostatus. About 87% or about 30% of the time was how often most TCR beta V segments were productive, according to an earlier analysis. What TCR beta sequences reportedly achieved was accurate prediction of HLA-A and HLA-B alleles in most subjects.

The CDR3 runs 14 residues. V was clipped by 5 bases and J by 0 bases; unmatched bases: 3. Germline V CDR1 and CDR2: MNHNS, SASEGT. The PCR had 60 Vbeta and 13 Jbeta primers. Assay: immunoSEQ multiplex PCR; the TCRdb copy retains only in-frame clones and omits some. The sample shows 100,000 to 150,000 clones, roughly 78% of them seen only once. Of note for this clone: Its target is not known.

This TCR came from a man aged 30 to 39 in good health and CMV-seronegative. This chain uses TRBV6-1 with TRBJ1-1, with TRBD1 matching 7 bases. The sequenced material came from PBMCs. CDR3 loop: CASSLTGMNTEAFF. The CDR3 bases are TGTGCCAGCAGTTTGACAGGGATGAACACTGAAGCTTTCTTT.